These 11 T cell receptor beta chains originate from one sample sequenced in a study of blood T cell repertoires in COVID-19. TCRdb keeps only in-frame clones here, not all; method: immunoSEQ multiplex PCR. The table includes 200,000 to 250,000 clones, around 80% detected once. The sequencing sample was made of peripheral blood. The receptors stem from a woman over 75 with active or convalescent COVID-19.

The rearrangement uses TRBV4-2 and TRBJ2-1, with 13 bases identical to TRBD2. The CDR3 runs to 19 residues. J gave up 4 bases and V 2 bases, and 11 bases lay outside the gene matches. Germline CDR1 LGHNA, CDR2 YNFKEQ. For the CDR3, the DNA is TGTGCCAGCAGCCAAAACCCACTAGCGGGAGGGTACCTATACAATGAGCAGTTCTTC. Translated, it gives CASSQNPLAGGYLYNEQFF.

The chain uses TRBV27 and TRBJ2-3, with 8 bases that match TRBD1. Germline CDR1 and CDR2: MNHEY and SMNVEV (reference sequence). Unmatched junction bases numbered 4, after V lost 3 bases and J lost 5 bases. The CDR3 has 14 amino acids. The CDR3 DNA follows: TGTGCCAGCAGTTTGACAGGGGTGAGAGATACGCAGTATTTT. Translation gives CASSLTGVRDTQYF.

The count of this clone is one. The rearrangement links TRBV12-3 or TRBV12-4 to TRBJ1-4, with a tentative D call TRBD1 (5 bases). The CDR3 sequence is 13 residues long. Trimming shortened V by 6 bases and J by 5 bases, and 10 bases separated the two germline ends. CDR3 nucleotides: TGTGCCAGCAGAGCGGGGCTGAATGAAAAACTGTTTTTT. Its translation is CASRAGLNEKLFF.

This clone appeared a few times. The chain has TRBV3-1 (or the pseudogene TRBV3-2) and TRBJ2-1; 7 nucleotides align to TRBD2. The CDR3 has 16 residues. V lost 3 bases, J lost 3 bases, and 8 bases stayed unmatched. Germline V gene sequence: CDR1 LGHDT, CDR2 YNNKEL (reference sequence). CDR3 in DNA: TGTGCCAGCAGCCAGTTCGGGCGGGGGAGCTACAATGAGCAGTTCTTC. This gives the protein CASSQFGRGSYNEQFF.

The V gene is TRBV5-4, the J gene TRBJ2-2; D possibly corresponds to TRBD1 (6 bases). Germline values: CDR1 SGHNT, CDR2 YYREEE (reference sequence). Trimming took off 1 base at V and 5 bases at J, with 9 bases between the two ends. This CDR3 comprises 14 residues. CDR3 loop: CASSLTGSTGELFF. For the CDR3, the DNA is TGTGCCAGCAGCTTGACAGGGTCGACCGGGGAGCTGTTTTTT.

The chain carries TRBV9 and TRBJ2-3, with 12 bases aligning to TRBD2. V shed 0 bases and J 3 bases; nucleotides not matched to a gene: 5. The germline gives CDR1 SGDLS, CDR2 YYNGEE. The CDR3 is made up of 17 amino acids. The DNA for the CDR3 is TGTGCCAGCAGCGTAGATCCTAGCGGGAGGGGAACAGATACGCAGTATTTT. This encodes CASSVDPSGRGTDTQYF.

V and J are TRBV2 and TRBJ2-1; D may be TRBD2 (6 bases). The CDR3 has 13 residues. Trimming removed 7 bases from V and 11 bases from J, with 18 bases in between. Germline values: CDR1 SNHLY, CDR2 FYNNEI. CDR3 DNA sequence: TGTGCCAGCACTTGGGACTCCTCGGAAAAGCAGTTCTTC. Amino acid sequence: CASTWDSSEKQFF.

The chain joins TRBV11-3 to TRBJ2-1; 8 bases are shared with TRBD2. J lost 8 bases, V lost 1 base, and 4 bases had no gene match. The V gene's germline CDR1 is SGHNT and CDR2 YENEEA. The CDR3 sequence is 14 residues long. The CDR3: CASSLVGTSDEQFF. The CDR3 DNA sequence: TGTGCCAGCAGCTTAGTAGGGACTAGTGATGAGCAGTTCTTC.

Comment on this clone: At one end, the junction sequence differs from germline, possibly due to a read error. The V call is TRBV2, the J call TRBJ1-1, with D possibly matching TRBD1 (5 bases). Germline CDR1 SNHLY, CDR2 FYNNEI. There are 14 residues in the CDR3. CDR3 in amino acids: CASSALRGDGLRIF. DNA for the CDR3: TGTGCCAGCAGTGCCCTCCGGGGGGACGGTTTAAGGATCTTT.

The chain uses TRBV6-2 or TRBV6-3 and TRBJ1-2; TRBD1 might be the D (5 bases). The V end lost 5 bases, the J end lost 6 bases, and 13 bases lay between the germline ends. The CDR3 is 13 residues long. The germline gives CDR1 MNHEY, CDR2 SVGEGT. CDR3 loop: CASSLRGGNGYTF. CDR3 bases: TGTGCCAGCAGTCTTCGGGGGGGGAATGGCTACACCTTC.

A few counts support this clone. CDR3 loop: CASCTTGYNEQFF. The CDR3 nucleotides read TGTGCCAGCTGCACGACAGGGTACAATGAGCAGTTCTTC. The genes are TRBV27 and TRBJ2-1; TRBD1 matches at 7 bases. Germline CDR1 is MNHEY and CDR2 is SMNVEV (reference sequence). The CDR3 runs 13 residues. V shed 8 bases and J 4 bases; nucleotides not matched to a gene: 5.